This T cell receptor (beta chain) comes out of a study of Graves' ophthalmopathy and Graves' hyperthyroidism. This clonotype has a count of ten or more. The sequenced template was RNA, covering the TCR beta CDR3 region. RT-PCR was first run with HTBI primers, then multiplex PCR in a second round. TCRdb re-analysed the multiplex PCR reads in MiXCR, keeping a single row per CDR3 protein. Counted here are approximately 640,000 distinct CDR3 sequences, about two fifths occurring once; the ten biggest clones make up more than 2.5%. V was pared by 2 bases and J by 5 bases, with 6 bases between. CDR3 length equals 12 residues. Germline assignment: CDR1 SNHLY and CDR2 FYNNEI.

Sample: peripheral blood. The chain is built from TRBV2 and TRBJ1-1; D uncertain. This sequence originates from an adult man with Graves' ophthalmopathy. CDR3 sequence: CASSERRTEAFF. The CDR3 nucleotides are TGTGCCAGCAGTGAACGGCGTACTGAAGCTTTCTTT.